These 20 T cell receptor beta chains were all obtained from the same sample, sequenced in a study of vaccination and CD4 T cells after COVID-19. Indicated treatment: approximately 9-day PBMC culture with coronavirus spike peptide pools or control peptides (ViraFEST assay). Cultured CD4+ T cell DNA underwent sequencing with the Oncomine TCR Beta short-read assay. TCRdb reprocessed the PCR reads with MiXCR, giving one entry per CDR3 protein. In the table there are some 15,000 distinct CDR3 sequences, around 48% of which are singletons. These TCRs are of unknown antigen specificity. Source material: CD4+ T cells from blood, cultured in vitro. The source is a human donor who had recovered from COVID-19.

CDR3 sequence (DNA): TGTGCCAGCAGTTTGGACCCTAAAGTAGGGGAGCAGTACTTC. This gives the protein CASSLDPKVGEQYF. This chain joins TRBV28 and TRBJ2-7; D is ambiguous. The length of the CDR3 is 14 residues. Germline values: CDR1 MDHEN, CDR2 SYDVKM. Trimming removed 3 bases at V and 7 bases at J, with 16 bases between.

This chain uses TRBV6-5 with TRBJ2-7; 8 bases map to TRBD2. The CDR3 totals 15 residues. Trimming took 2 bases from V and 2 from J; bases not matched to a gene: 5. Germline V gene data show CDR1 as MNHEY and CDR2 as SVGAGI. CDR3 in DNA: TGTGCCAGCAGTTACCGAGGCGGGAGGCCCTACGAGCAGTACTTC. As protein: CASSYRGGRPYEQYF.

This clonotype was counted only a few times. This chain links TRBV6-5 with TRBJ2-3, with 9 bases lining up with TRBD1. The CDR3 runs to 17 residues. V gave up 0 bases and J gave up 6 bases; unmatched junction bases: 10. Germline V lookup: CDR1 MNHEY, CDR2 SVGAGI. The CDR3 sequence: CASSYSVGTGTGDTQYF. The CDR3 DNA follows: TGTGCCAGCAGTTACTCGGTCGGGACAGGGACGGGGGATACGCAGTATTTT.

The chain links TRBV30 to TRBJ1-2; no reliable D call. This CDR3 is 12 amino acids long. With 0 bases removed from V and 5 bases from J, the gap between germline ends came to 7 bases. Germline lookup yields CDR1 GTSNPN and CDR2 SVGIG (reference sequence). CDR3 in amino acids: CAWSVAQYGYTF. The DNA for the CDR3 is TGTGCCTGGAGTGTCGCCCAGTATGGCTACACCTTC.

This chain links TRBV19 with TRBJ2-7; 7 nucleotides align to TRBD1. There are 13 residues in the CDR3. Germline loops: CDR1 LNHDA, CDR2 SQIVND (reference sequence). The V gene end was trimmed by 3 bases and the J gene end by 5 bases; junction bases not matched to a gene: 4. DNA of the CDR3: TGTGCCAGTAGTATTCGTCAGGGGGACGAGCAGTACTTC. Protein: CASSIRQGDEQYF.

The V call is TRBV19, the J call TRBJ2-1, with 9 positions matching TRBD1. Matching the DNA end better, TRBJ2-7 makes the J call doubtful. The CDR3 contains 12 residues. CDR1 and CDR2 from the germline V gene are LNHDA and SQIVND (reference sequence). The DNA for the CDR3 is TGTGCCAGTGGTACAGGGGGCCACGAGCAGTACTTC. Protein: CASGTGGHEQYF.

The chain recombines TRBV10-3 with TRBJ2-1, with 11 bases that match TRBD1. V was clipped by 1 base and J by 6 bases; unmatched bases: 2. The CDR3 spans 15 residues. Per germline, CDR1 ENHRY and CDR2 SYGVKD. The DNA of the CDR3 is TGTGCCATCAGTGAGTTCGGACAGGGGGCCAATGAGCAGTTCTTC. Translation: CAISEFGQGANEQFF.

The chain has TRBV7-2 and TRBJ2-1; D is undetermined. Trimming cost V 1 base and J 2 bases, with 9 bases left between them. This CDR3 contains 15 residues. The germline gives CDR1 SGHTA, CDR2 FQGNSA. The CDR3 sequence: CASSLVGLAYNEQFF. The CDR3 DNA sequence: TGTGCCAGCAGCTTAGTAGGGCTGGCCTACAATGAGCAGTTCTTC.

The chain employs TRBV7-8 and TRBJ1-1; no clear D gene. This CDR3 spans 11 amino acids. V lost 1 base to trimming and J lost 4 bases, with 1 base between them. CDR1 and CDR2 from the germline V gene are SGHVS and FQNEAQ. The CDR3: CASSLGTEAFF. CDR3 DNA sequence: TGTGCCAGCAGCTTAGGCACTGAAGCTTTCTTT.

The chain combines TRBV7-2 with TRBJ2-3; the D gene could be TRBD1 or TRBD2 (5 bases each). Trimming removed 4 bases from V and 6 bases from J, with 17 bases in between. The CDR3 covers 15 residues. Germline CDR1 SGHTA, CDR2 FQGNSA. The chain's CDR3 is CASSSSGTTGDTQYF. The CDR3, as DNA: TGTGCCAGCAGCTCCTCGGGAACAACAGGCGATACGCAGTATTTT.

The chain carries TRBV5-6 and TRBJ2-1; TRBD2 agrees at 11 bases. This CDR3 is 18 amino acids long. The V segment lost 0 bases and the J segment 6 bases; nucleotides outside the gene matches: 11. The germline CDR1 and CDR2 sequences are SGHDT and YYEEEE. The CDR3 loop is CASSLALRLAGKANEQFF. The CDR3, as DNA: TGTGCCAGCAGCTTGGCCCTGAGACTAGCGGGAAAGGCCAATGAGCAGTTCTTC.

The chain is built from TRBV28 and TRBJ2-3; D uncertain. The germline V gene has CDR1 MDHEN and CDR2 SYDVKM. The CDR3 contains 15 residues. Trimming removed 7 bases at V and 5 bases at J, with 19 bases between. CDR3 protein: CASTSSKNFIDTQYF. The CDR3 DNA follows: TGTGCCAGCACCTCCTCAAAGAACTTCATAGATACGCAGTATTTT.

This clonotype was found a few times. The rearrangement uses TRBV20-1 and TRBJ1-6; 8 bases are shared with TRBD1. V trimming: 3 bases; J trimming: 8 bases; junction bases outside the gene matches: 3. CDR1 DFQATT and CDR2 SNEGSKA come from the germline V gene (reference sequence). This CDR3 has 13 residues. CDR3 coding DNA: TGCAGTGCTAGGGACAGGGTATATTCACCCCTCCACTTT. Translating it yields CSARDRVYSPLHF.

The rearrangement joins TRBV6-1 to TRBJ2-2; tentatively, D is TRBD1 (6 bases). The length of the CDR3 is 16 residues. From germline, CDR1 is MNHNS and CDR2 SASEGT. Between the trimmed V and J ends, which lost 4 bases and 1 base, there was a span of 13 bases. The DNA of the CDR3 is TGTGCCAGCAGTGTCCACAGGGCGAGGAACACCGGGGAGCTGTTTTTT. Translating it yields CASSVHRARNTGELFF.

This chain joins TRBV6-2 or TRBV6-3 and TRBJ1-5; D is ambiguous. The V end was cut by 0 bases, the J end by 7 bases, with 7 bases between. Germline V gene sequence: CDR1 MNHEY, CDR2 SVGEGT. The length of the CDR3 is 13 residues. The CDR3 is CASSYSVGQPQHF. The CDR3 bases are TGTGCCAGCAGTTACTCCGTGGGGCAGCCCCAGCATTTT.

J is TRBJ2-5 and V is TRBV7-2, with D possibly matching TRBD1 (6 bases). The CDR3 extends over 14 amino acids. Germline loops: CDR1 SGHTA, CDR2 FQGNSA. The ends were cut back, 0 bases at V and 5 bases at J, with 10 bases in the middle. DNA for the CDR3: TGTGCCAGCAGCTTAGCTCAGGGGCGGGAGACCCAGTACTTC. Amino acid sequence: CASSLAQGRETQYF. Together with reference TRBV7-2 and TRBJ2-5, the CDR3 gives the full variable domain: GAGVSQSPSNKVTEKGKDVELRCDPISGHTALYWYRQSLGQGLEFLIYFQGNSAPDKSGLPSDRFSAERTGGSVSTLTIQRTQQEDSAVYLCASSLAQGRETQYFGPGTRLLVL.

V and J are TRBV5-6 and TRBJ2-7; D gene uncertain. Germline V lookup: CDR1 SGHDT, CDR2 YYEEEE. Trimming took 2 bases from V and 3 from J, leaving 12 bases between them. The CDR3 has 14 residues. The CDR3 bases are TGTGCCAGCAGCTTACTTGACACGCTCTACGAGCAGTACTTC. Amino acid sequence: CASSLLDTLYEQYF.

The rearrangement uses TRBV4-3 and TRBJ1-2; tentatively, D is TRBD1 (6 bases). V was cut by 0 bases and J by 5 bases, with 19 bases left in between. CDR3 size: 17 residues. From germline, CDR1 is LGHNA and CDR2 YSLEER. The DNA for the CDR3 is TGCGCCAGCAGCCAAGATTGGGCTGGGGGCATATTGTATGGCTACACCTTC. The encoded protein is CASSQDWAGGILYGYTF.

This clonotype has more than one count but fewer than ten. The V call is TRBV10-3, the J call TRBJ2-7; weak D call: TRBD1 (6 bases). The V and J ends lost 10 bases and 3 bases respectively, with 25 bases between them. This CDR3 is 16 amino acids long. Looked up from germline, CDR1 is ENHRY and CDR2 is SYGVKD. The CDR3 sequence: CATHQGPSSSYYEQYF. CDR3 bases: TGTGCCACCCACCAGGGGCCGAGCAGTAGTTACTACGAGCAGTACTTC.

This clonotype was seen more than once but under ten times. This chain uses TRBV28 with TRBJ1-2; tentative D call: TRBD1 (6 bases). The V gene lost 5 bases and the J gene lost 5 bases, with 18 bases spanning the gap. This CDR3 contains 15 residues. Looked up from germline, CDR1 is MDHEN and CDR2 is SYDVKM. CDR3 sequence reads: CASSPRTVGRYGYTF. Here the CDR3 DNA reads TGTGCCAGCAGTCCTAGGACAGTTGGTCGGTATGGCTACACCTTC.